This is a list of T cell receptor beta chains from one sample in a study of T cell responses to AZD1222 COVID-19 vaccine. Sequenced by immunoSEQ multiplex PCR; TCRdb stores in-frame clones only, minus some. The sample shows around 130,000 clones, 93% of them seen only once. Sequencing was performed on peripheral blood, taken on day 0 of AZD1222 vaccination. All receptors come from an adult in good health. Each CDR3 is given with its conserved first and last residue. D genes are given only for firm matches. For some rows the clone size is stated as once, few or many, or as a class when expanded; others skip it.

D: NA
J: TRBJ1-5
V: TRBV5-1
size: NA
DNA: TGCGCCAGCAGCTTGGTTTCAGGGGAACAGCCCCAGCATTTT
CDR3: CASSLVSGEQPQHF

D: NA
J: TRBJ1-5
V: TRBV12-5
size: NA
DNA: TGTGCTAGTGGTTTGGTACCGGGACAAGGGATTACGACCCAGCATTTT
CDR3: CASGLVPGQGITTQHF

D: TRBD1
J: TRBJ2-3
V: TRBV18
size: NA
DNA: TGTGCCAGCTCACCACTCTCCGGGACAGGGGGCGCAGATACGCAGTATTTT
CDR3: CASSPLSGTGGADTQYF

D: NA
J: TRBJ2-5
V: TRBV19
size: NA
DNA: TGTGCCAGTAGACCGGAGGGCCACCAAGAGACCCAGTACTTC
CDR3: CASRPEGHQETQYF

D: NA
J: TRBJ1-1
V: TRBV3-1/TRBV3-2
size: NA
DNA: TGTGCCAGCAGCCAAGCAACGACTGAAGCTTTCTTT
CDR3: CASSQATTEAFF

D: NA
J: TRBJ2-1
V: TRBV5-1
size: NA
DNA: TGCGCCAGCAGCTTTAGTTCCTTCTACAATGAGCAGTTCTTC
CDR3: CASSFSSFYNEQFF

D: TRBD1
J: TRBJ1-2
V: TRBV2
size: NA
DNA: TGTGCCAGCAGCCTGGACAGGGGGGCTAACTATGGCTACACCTTC
CDR3: CASSLDRGANYGYTF

D: TRBD1
J: TRBJ1-1
V: TRBV18
size: NA
DNA: TGTGCCAGCTCACTACAGGGGCTCGACACTGAAGCTTTCTTT
CDR3: CASSLQGLDTEAFF

D: TRBD1
J: TRBJ2-7
V: TRBV7-9
size: NA
DNA: TGTGCCAGCAGCTTCTTGACAGGGCCCTACGAGCAGTACTTC
CDR3: CASSFLTGPYEQYF

D: TRBD2
J: TRBJ2-3
V: TRBV7-6
size: NA
DNA: TGTGCCAGCAGCTTCTGGACTAGCGGGGGAACAGATACGCAGTATTTT
CDR3: CASSFWTSGGTDTQYF

D: NA
J: TRBJ2-7
V: TRBV27
size: NA
DNA: TGTGCCAGCAGTAGCCCGGGAGGGGGCCTGAACGAGCAGTACTTC
CDR3: CASSSPGGGLNEQYF

D: TRBD2
J: TRBJ2-1
V: TRBV19
size: NA
DNA: TGTGCCAGTAGTCTGCGGGGGGAGGTCTACAATGAGCAGTTCTTC
CDR3: CASSLRGEVYNEQFF

D: NA
J: TRBJ1-1
V: TRBV27
size: NA
DNA: TGTGCCAGCAGTTTTGGAGGCCACGGCACTGAAGCTTTCTTT
CDR3: CASSFGGHGTEAFF

D: NA
J: TRBJ2-3
V: TRBV29-1
size: NA
DNA: TGCAGCGTTGAGGGGGATACGCAGTATTTT
CDR3: CSVEGDTQYF

D: NA
J: TRBJ2-7
V: TRBV19
size: NA
DNA: TGTGCCAGTAGTATGGTGGCGGGAACCTCCTACGAGCAGTACTTC
CDR3: CASSMVAGTSYEQYF

D: NA
J: TRBJ1-1
V: TRBV30
size: NA
DNA: TGTGCCTATGGGCATAACACTGAAGCTTTCTTT
CDR3: CAYGHNTEAFF

D: TRBD2
J: TRBJ2-5
V: TRBV3-1/TRBV3-2
size: NA
DNA: TGTGCCAGCAGCCAAAAGCTAGCGGGGAAGACCCAGTACTTC
CDR3: CASSQKLAGKTQYF

D: TRBD1
J: TRBJ2-7
V: TRBV11-2
size: NA
DNA: TGTGCCAGCAGCTTTTTCCAGGGACAGGGAATGACCCCCTACGAGCAGTACTTC
CDR3: CASSFFQGQGMTPYEQYF

D: NA
J: TRBJ2-3
V: TRBV5-1
size: NA
DNA: TGCGCCAGCAGCTTGGGGGGGCGAGATACGCAGTATTTT
CDR3: CASSLGGRDTQYF

D: NA
J: TRBJ1-1
V: TRBV5-1
size: NA
DNA: TGCGCCAGCAGCTACCTAGGGACTGAAGCTTTCTTT
CDR3: CASSYLGTEAFF

D: NA
J: TRBJ2-7
V: TRBV5-1
size: NA
DNA: TGCGCCAGCAGCGTTCCGACAGAAACCTACGAGCAGTACTTC
CDR3: CASSVPTETYEQYF

D: NA
J: TRBJ1-6
V: TRBV7-6
size: NA
DNA: TGTGCCAGCAGCTTAGATACAGGGTCCTATAATTCACCCCTCCACTTT
CDR3: CASSLDTGSYNSPLHF

D: NA
J: TRBJ1-2
V: TRBV29-1
size: NA
DNA: TGCAGCGTACGGATACAGGGACGGGATGGCTACACCTTC
CDR3: CSVRIQGRDGYTF

D: TRBD1
J: TRBJ1-1
V: TRBV2
size: NA
DNA: TGTGCCAGCAGTGACGGGACAGGGGCCACTGAAGCTTTCTTT
CDR3: CASSDGTGATEAFF

D: TRBD1
J: TRBJ1-2
V: TRBV5-1
size: few
DNA: TGCGCCAGCAGCTACGGACAGGGATCGGGCGGCTACACCTTC
CDR3: CASSYGQGSGGYTF

D: NA
J: TRBJ2-1
V: TRBV5-6
size: NA
DNA: TGTGCCAGCAGCTCGCGACAGGGAGGAGGGTACAATGAGCAGTTCTTC
CDR3: CASSSRQGGGYNEQFF

D: NA
J: TRBJ1-2
V: TRBV2
size: NA
DNA: TGTGCCAGCAGAACACTTGGGGAGGCCTTGAAGAGATATGGCTACACCTTC
CDR3: CASRTLGEALKRYGYTF

D: NA
J: TRBJ1-4
V: TRBV21-1
size: NA
DNA: TGTGCCAGCAGCAAAGTATACAGGCAGTTTGCAACTAATGAAAAACTGTTTTTT
CDR3: CASSKVYRQFATNEKLFF

D: TRBD1
J: TRBJ1-2
V: TRBV5-1
size: once
DNA: TGCGCCAGCAGCTTGGAAGGGACAGGAGGTGGCTACACCTTC
CDR3: CASSLEGTGGGYTF

D: TRBD2
J: TRBJ2-1
V: TRBV7-9
size: once
DNA: TGTGCCAGCAGCCCCTGGCGGGGGGGTAGTTGGCATGAGCAGTTCTTC
CDR3: CASSPWRGGSWHEQFF

D: NA
J: TRBJ1-6
V: TRBV11-1
size: NA
DNA: TGTGCCAGCAGCGGAACAGGTTCTAATTCACCCCTCCACTTT
CDR3: CASSGTGSNSPLHF

D: NA
J: TRBJ2-2
V: TRBV6-5
size: NA
DNA: TGTGCCAGCATGGCCAGCAACACCGGGGAGCTGTTTTTT
CDR3: CASMASNTGELFF

D: TRBD1
J: TRBJ1-2
V: TRBV7-2
size: NA
DNA: TGTGCCAGCAGCCGGGACAGGGGATATGGCTACACCTTC
CDR3: CASSRDRGYGYTF

D: NA
J: TRBJ1-1
V: TRBV19
size: NA
DNA: TGTGCCAGTAGTGTGTCGGGACGGAGGAACACTGAAGCTTTCTTT
CDR3: CASSVSGRRNTEAFF

D: TRBD1
J: TRBJ1-2
V: TRBV6-6
size: NA
DNA: TGTGCCAGCAGGGACAGGGGGAGTGACTATGGCTACACCTTC
CDR3: CASRDRGSDYGYTF

D: NA
J: TRBJ1-6
V: TRBV21-1
size: NA
DNA: TGTGCCAGCAGCACCCGAGAGGGATCCGGGACAGGGGGCGGTGGTAATTCACCCCTCCACTTT
CDR3: CASSTREGSGTGGGGNSPLHF

D: NA
J: TRBJ1-5
V: TRBV15
size: NA
DNA: TGTGCCACCAGCAGTGGGGGGGGAGGGAGCAATCAGCCCCAGCATTTT
CDR3: CATSSGGGGSNQPQHF

D: NA
J: TRBJ2-7
V: TRBV6-1
size: NA
DNA: TGTGCCAGCAGTGTAGCCAGGGGAGGCGAGCAGTACTTC
CDR3: CASSVARGGEQYF

D: TRBD1
J: TRBJ1-2
V: TRBV15
size: once
DNA: TGTGCCACCAGCAGTCCTCACGGGACAGGGGGATGGAATATCTTC
CDR3: CATSSPHGTGGWNIF

D: TRBD1
J: TRBJ1-5
V: TRBV6-6
size: NA
DNA: TGTGCCAGCAGCCACAGGGGTAGCAATCAGCCCCAGCATTTT
CDR3: CASSHRGSNQPQHF

D: NA
J: TRBJ2-1
V: TRBV30
size: once
DNA: TGTGCCTGGAGTCCTCGACCTAGCTCCTACAATGAGCAGTTCTTC
CDR3: CAWSPRPSSYNEQFF

D: NA
J: TRBJ1-1
V: TRBV28
size: NA
DNA: TGTGCCAGCAGTCGCCCGGGGGGGGACACTGAAGCTTTCTTT
CDR3: CASSRPGGDTEAFF